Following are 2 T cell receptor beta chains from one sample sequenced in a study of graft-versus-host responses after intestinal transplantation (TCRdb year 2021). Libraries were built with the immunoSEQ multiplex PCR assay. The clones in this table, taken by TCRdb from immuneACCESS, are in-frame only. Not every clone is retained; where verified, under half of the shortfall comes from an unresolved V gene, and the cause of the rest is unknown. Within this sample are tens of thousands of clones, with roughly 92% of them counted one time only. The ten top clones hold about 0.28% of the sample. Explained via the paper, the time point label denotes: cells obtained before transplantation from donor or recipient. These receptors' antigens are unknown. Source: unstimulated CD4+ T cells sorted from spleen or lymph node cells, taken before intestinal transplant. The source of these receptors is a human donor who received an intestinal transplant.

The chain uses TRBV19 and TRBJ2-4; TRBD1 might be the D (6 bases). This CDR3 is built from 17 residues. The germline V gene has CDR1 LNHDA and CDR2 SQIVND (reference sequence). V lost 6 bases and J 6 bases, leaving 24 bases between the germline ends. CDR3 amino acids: CASRGADAVGRRNIQYF. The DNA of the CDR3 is TGTGCCAGTAGGGGGGCGGATGCGGTGGGTAGGAGAAACATTCAGTACTTC.

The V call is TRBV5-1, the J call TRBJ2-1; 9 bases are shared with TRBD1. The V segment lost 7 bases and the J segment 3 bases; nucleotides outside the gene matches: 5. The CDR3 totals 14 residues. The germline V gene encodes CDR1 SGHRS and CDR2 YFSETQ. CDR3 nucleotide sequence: TGCGCCAGCCGGTCGACAGGGGGCTACAATGAGCAGTTCTTC. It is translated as CASRSTGGYNEQFF. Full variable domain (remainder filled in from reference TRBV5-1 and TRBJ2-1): KAGVTQTPRYLIKTRGQQVTLSCSPISGHRSVSWYQQTPGQGLQFLFEYFSETQRNKGNFPGRFSGRQFSNSRSEMNVSTLELGDSALYLCASRSTGGYNEQFFGPGTRLTVL.